This TCR beta chain was sequenced in a study of T-cell reconstitution after alpha-beta-depleted transplantation in children. This clonotype showed up many times. The antigen remains unidentified. Study-level findings and limits: Reportedly, alpha-beta T cells present about two months post-transplant originated from several hundred expanded clones of graft origin. Diversity and T-cell counts at one year after transplant derived mostly from new T cells.

The authors prepared the TCRbeta library with unique molecular identifiers. Each CDR3 protein is one row after TCRdb ran MiXCR on the PCR reads. This table holds more than 100,000 distinct CDR3 sequences, about 21% found once. Germline loops: CDR1 SGHRS, CDR2 YFSETQ. The CDR3 spans 17 residues. The J segment lost 2 bases and the V segment lost 2 bases, leaving 12 bases of the junction unmatched. The sequence derives from a male patient under 10 years old who had a stem cell transplant for chronic granulomatous disease, so the T cells may come from the graft donor. This specimen was PBMCs, mostly from graft donor cells, taken 180 days after TCRalphabeta/CD19-depleted stem cell transplant. The V and J genes are TRBV5-1 and TRBJ2-7; 8 nucleotides align to TRBD1. The CDR3 loop reads CASSLGTGWISAYEQYF. As DNA, the CDR3 is TGCGCCAGCAGCTTAGGGACAGGTTGGATATCCGCCTACGAGCAGTACTTC.